Below are 27 T cell receptor beta chains sequenced from a single sample in a study of neurological immune-mediated disorders. TCRdb processed the 5' RACE reads anew with MiXCR; each CDR3 protein has one entry. The sample lists some 70,000 distinct CDR3 sequences, less than 5.5% seen once, with about 6.9% in the top ten. Sequencing was carried out using PBMCs. The receptors shown here come from a man aged 30 to 39 with multiple sclerosis.

On this clonotype: A read error may produce the germline difference seen at one junction end. The rearrangement links TRBV20-1 to TRBJ1-5; D unclear. Looked up from germline, CDR1 is DFQATT and CDR2 is SNEGSKA (reference sequence). The CDR3 covers 14 residues. CDR3 DNA sequence: TGCAGCGCTGAGGAGCTGAATAGCAATCAGCCCCAGAATTTT. It codes for CSAEELNSNQPQNF.

This clonotype was observed at least ten times. The rearrangement joins TRBV5-1 to TRBJ1-1; D not resolved. Germline CDR1 reads SGHRS; CDR2 reads YFSETQ. V dropped 4 bases and J dropped 1 base, with 8 bases sitting between them. The CDR3 loop spans 13 amino acids. The DNA of the CDR3 is TGCGCCAGCAGCGGCAAGGGGAACACTGAAGCTTTCTTT. The encoded protein is CASSGKGNTEAFF.

This clonotype was seen repeatedly, ten times or more. J is TRBJ2-5 and V is TRBV7-9, with 7 bases that match TRBD2. Trimming at V came to 3 bases and at J to 5 bases, leaving 3 bases not matched to a gene. The CDR3 consists of 13 residues. Per the germline V gene, CDR1 is SEHNR and CDR2 is FQNEAQ (reference sequence). The DNA of the CDR3 is TGTGCCAGCAGCTTGGGGGGGAAGGAGACCCAGTACTTC. The encoded protein is CASSLGGKETQYF. Full variable domain (rest looked up from reference TRBV7-9 and TRBJ2-5): DTGVSQNPRHKITKRGQNVTFRCDPISEHNRLYWYRQTLGQGPEFLTYFQNEAQLEKSRLLSDRFSAERPKGSFSTLEIQRTEQGDSAMYLCASSLGGKETQYFGPGTRLLVL.

This clonotype appeared many times. The chain has TRBV5-1 and TRBJ1-6; a weak D match, TRBD1 (5 bases). This CDR3 has 14 amino acids. Trimming took 0 bases from V and 10 from J, leaving 11 bases between them. Germline loops: CDR1 SGHRS, CDR2 YFSETQ. The chain's CDR3 is CASSLGGDRSPLHF. The CDR3, as DNA: TGCGCCAGCAGCTTGGGAGGGGATCGATCACCCCTCCACTTT.

This clonotype was observed many times. The chain has TRBV7-2 and TRBJ2-2; possibly TRBD1 for D (6 bases). This CDR3 is built from 15 residues. V was clipped by 5 bases and J by 6 bases, with 16 bases between them. CDR1 and CDR2 from the germline V gene are SGHTA and FQGNSA. CDR3 coding DNA: TGTGCCAGCAGCCCAGGTGACAGGTGGGCCGGGGAGCTGTTTTTT. Translated, it gives CASSPGDRWAGELFF.

This clonotype was detected many times. This chain joins TRBV20-1 and TRBJ2-1; D is uncertain. Trimming took 3 bases from V and 5 from J, leaving 14 bases between them. Germline V gene sequence: CDR1 DFQATT, CDR2 SNEGSKA (reference sequence). The CDR3 has 14 residues. In nucleotides, the CDR3 is TGCAGTGCTAGCCTGACCGGACGGAACAATGAGCAGTTCTTC. Translated: CSASLTGRNNEQFF.

This clonotype was counted many times. The rearrangement links TRBV10-3 to TRBJ1-1; D remains unclear. Trimming removed 4 bases at V and 3 bases at J, with 9 bases between. CDR3 length: 13 amino acids. Germline CDR1 reads ENHRY; CDR2 reads SYGVKD. The CDR3: CAISVQEDTEAFF. CDR3 DNA: TGTGCCATCAGTGTTCAGGAGGACACTGAAGCTTTCTTT.

This clonotype was seen repeatedly, ten times or more. The V call is TRBV6-1, the J call TRBJ2-3; 7 nucleotides line up with TRBD1. Looked up from germline, CDR1 is MNHNS and CDR2 is SASEGT. The ends lost 4 bases at V and 0 bases at J; junction bases unmatched: 7. This CDR3 is 16 amino acids long. CDR3 sequence reads: CASSAGQVSSTDTQYF. For the CDR3, the DNA is TGTGCCAGCAGTGCCGGACAGGTTTCTAGCACAGATACGCAGTATTTT.

This clonotype showed up many times. Mismatch with germline at one junction end may stem from a read error. V usage is TRBV12-3 or TRBV12-4 and J usage is TRBJ1-6, with 7 bases lining up with TRBD1. This CDR3 is 15 amino acids long. In nucleotides, the CDR3 is TGTGCCAGCAGTCCAACTCACAGGGGTGATTCACCCCTCAACTTT. It translates to CASSPTHRGDSPLNF.

This clonotype was recorded at least ten times. The V and J genes are TRBV11-2 and TRBJ1-1; 10 nucleotides align to TRBD1. The CDR3 sequence is 17 residues long. The J segment lost 1 base and the V segment lost 3 bases, leaving 8 bases of the junction unmatched. CDR1 and CDR2 from the germline V gene are SGHAT and FQNNGV. The CDR3 sequence: CASSFPTGGRPNTEAFF. The CDR3, as DNA: TGTGCCAGCAGCTTTCCGACAGGGGGCCGCCCGAACACTGAAGCTTTCTTT.

This chain uses TRBV12-3 or TRBV12-4 with TRBJ1-3; possible D gene TRBD1, 6 bases. This CDR3 spans 14 amino acids. Trimming removed 2 bases from V and 2 bases from J, with 7 bases in between. CDR3 sequence reads: CASSLSGAGNTIYF. The DNA of the CDR3 is TGTGCCAGCAGTTTATCAGGGGCTGGAAACACCATATATTTT.

Ten or more counts support this clonotype. This chain uses TRBV14 with TRBJ2-7; possible D gene TRBD2, 5 bases. This CDR3 is 14 amino acids long. Per the germline V gene, CDR1 is SGHDN and CDR2 is FVKESK. Trimming removed 5 bases from V and 4 bases from J, with 15 bases in between. CDR3 protein: CASSAYRGIYEQYF. CDR3 DNA sequence: TGTGCCAGCAGCGCTTACCGGGGTATATACGAGCAGTACTTC.

V is TRBV29-1 and J is TRBJ1-2; D gene uncertain. CDR3 size: 12 residues. Per the germline V gene, CDR1 is SQVTM and CDR2 is ANQGSEA. Trimming stripped 6 bases from V and 2 bases from J, with 10 bases between. CDR3 region: CSVGDKNYGYTF. As DNA, the CDR3 is TGCAGCGTGGGAGACAAGAACTATGGCTACACCTTC.

This clonotype was recorded many times. V is TRBV6-2 or TRBV6-3 and J is TRBJ1-1, with unresolved D. The CDR3 has 15 residues. Trimming shortened V by 9 bases and J by 1 base, and 18 bases separated the two germline ends. Per the germline V gene, CDR1 is MNHEY and CDR2 is SVGEGT. CDR3 coding DNA: TGTGCCAGGAGCAGAGGCAGACTTAAGAACACTGAAGCTTTCTTT. Translated: CARSRGRLKNTEAFF.

This clonotype was picked up many times. The chain employs TRBV5-1 and TRBJ2-3; a weak D match, TRBD1 (5 bases). The CDR3 runs to 13 residues. Germline lookup yields CDR1 SGHRS and CDR2 YFSETQ. Trimming stripped 0 bases from V and 6 bases from J, with 8 bases between. CDR3 DNA: TGCGCCAGCAGCTTGGAGACAGTGGATACGCAGTATTTT. Protein: CASSLETVDTQYF.

This clonotype was picked up many times. The gene calls are TRBV9 and TRBJ1-2, with 10 bases matching TRBD1. The V segment lost 6 bases and the J segment 7 bases; nucleotides outside the gene matches: 9. The germline V gene has CDR1 SGDLS and CDR2 YYNGEE. The CDR3 is made up of 14 amino acids. The DNA for the CDR3 is TGTGCCAGCAAAACGGGACAGGGGCGAGGTGGCTACACCTTC. Translating it yields CASKTGQGRGGYTF.

This clonotype was counted at least ten times. This chain connects TRBV10-3 to TRBJ1-5, with a possible D match to TRBD1 (5 bases). The V and J ends lost 3 bases and 7 bases respectively, with 13 bases between them. The germline CDR1 and CDR2 sequences are ENHRY and SYGVKD. This CDR3 is built from 14 residues. DNA for the CDR3: TGTGCCATCAGTGATGAAGGGGTGCGGCAGCCCCAGCATTTT. The encoded protein is CAISDEGVRQPQHF.

In this sample, this clonotype turned up many times. V usage is TRBV6-5 and J usage is TRBJ2-5, with D possibly called TRBD1 or TRBD2 (5 bases each). Trimming took off 2 bases at V and 1 base at J, with 8 bases between the two ends. The CDR3 spans 14 residues. CDR1 and CDR2 (germline): MNHEY, SVGAGI. CDR3 sequence: CASSYRGGQETQYF. The DNA of the CDR3 is TGTGCCAGCAGTTACCGTGGGGGCCAAGAGACCCAGTACTTC.

This clonotype was recorded at least ten times. The chain has TRBV5-1 and TRBJ1-1; no firm D call. Germline V gene sequence: CDR1 SGHRS, CDR2 YFSETQ. V lost 0 bases and J 2 bases, leaving 8 bases between the germline ends. The CDR3 spans 14 residues. CDR3 nucleotides: TGCGCCAGCAGCTTGGACGCAGGCAACACTGAAGCTTTCTTT. This gives the protein CASSLDAGNTEAFF. Variable domain in full (rest from reference TRBV5-1 and TRBJ1-1): KAGVTQTPRYLIKTRGQQVTLSCSPISGHRSVSWYQQTPGQGLQFLFEYFSETQRNKGNFPGRFSGRQFSNSRSEMNVSTLELGDSALYLCASSLDAGNTEAFFGQGTRLTVV.

This clonotype was counted many times. V is TRBV4-1 and J is TRBJ1-5; D gene unclear. Germline V gene sequence: CDR1 MGHRA, CDR2 YSYEKL. V lost 3 bases and J 3 bases, leaving 12 bases between the germline ends. The CDR3 extends over 15 amino acids. CDR3 sequence: CASSQVGRNNQPQHF. DNA of the CDR3: TGCGCCAGCAGCCAGGTTGGACGGAACAATCAGCCCCAGCATTTT.

This clonotype was counted ten times or more. J is TRBJ2-5 and V is TRBV5-1; the D gene is possibly TRBD1 (5 bases). The CDR3 is made up of 13 amino acids. The V gene lost 4 bases and the J gene lost 1 base, with 8 bases spanning the gap. Per germline, CDR1 SGHRS and CDR2 YFSETQ. CDR3 nucleotide sequence: TGCGCCAGCAGCCCTGACAGCCAAGAGACCCAGTACTTC. Amino acid sequence: CASSPDSQETQYF.

The chain employs TRBV5-1 and TRBJ2-2, with D perhaps assigned TRBD1 or TRBD2 (6 bases each). The CDR3 consists of 15 residues. CDR1 is SGHRS, CDR2 YFSETQ, per germline. Trimming shortened V by 7 bases and J by 4 bases, and 17 bases separated the two germline ends. This chain's CDR3 is CASGTVDRTTGELFF. For the CDR3, the DNA is TGCGCCAGCGGGACTGTGGACAGAACCACCGGGGAGCTGTTTTTT.

This clonotype was seen ten or more times. An end of the junction does not agree with germline; a read error may underlie this. V usage is TRBV11-2 and J usage is TRBJ1-2, with 7 bases fitting TRBD1. The CDR3 consists of 13 residues. In germline, CDR1 is SGHAT, CDR2 FQNNGV. The CDR3 protein is CASSLDRAGGYTF. The CDR3 DNA reads as TGTGCCAGCAGCCTAGACAGGGCGGGCGGCTACACCTTC.

This clonotype was detected a few times. The chain couples TRBV6-6 to TRBJ1-5; D is undetermined. Germline V gives CDR1 MNHNY, CDR2 SVGAGI (reference sequence). V lost 4 bases and J 7 bases, leaving 23 bases between the germline ends. The CDR3 consists of 17 residues. CDR3 DNA: TGTGCCAGCAGTTTCTCGGGGAGGGCGAGATACGGCCAGCCCCAGCATTTT. As protein: CASSFSGRARYGQPQHF.

This clonotype was detected many times. This chain connects TRBV5-1 to TRBJ2-3; D remains unclear. Trimming removed 0 bases at V and 0 bases at J, with 8 bases between. CDR3 length equals 15 residues. Germline CDR1 reads SGHRS; CDR2 reads YFSETQ. The CDR3 loop is CASSLGSVSTDTQYF. The CDR3 nucleotides read TGCGCCAGCAGCTTGGGGTCCGTCAGCACAGATACGCAGTATTTT. The variable domain in full, completed from reference TRBV5-1 and TRBJ2-3, reads KAGVTQTPRYLIKTRGQQVTLSCSPISGHRSVSWYQQTPGQGLQFLFEYFSETQRNKGNFPGRFSGRQFSNSRSEMNVSTLELGDSALYLCASSLGSVSTDTQYFGPGTRLTVL.

This clonotype was detected many times. This chain joins TRBV7-9 and TRBJ1-1; D not resolved. Germline loops: CDR1 SEHNR, CDR2 FQNEAQ (reference sequence). Trimming removed 7 bases from V and 6 bases from J, with 15 bases in between. The CDR3 runs 13 residues. This chain's CDR3 is CASILSERPEAFF. The CDR3 DNA is TGTGCCAGCATCCTTTCAGAGAGACCTGAAGCTTTCTTT.

This clonotype was seen repeatedly, ten times or more. The genes are TRBV5-1 and TRBJ2-2; 7 nucleotides match TRBD1. Germline V CDR1 and CDR2: SGHRS, YFSETQ. V was clipped by 3 bases and J by 2 bases; unmatched bases: 4. This CDR3 spans 15 amino acids. CDR3 amino acids: CASSSGTVNTGELFF. The CDR3 DNA reads as TGCGCCAGCAGCTCTGGGACAGTAAACACCGGGGAGCTGTTTTTT.